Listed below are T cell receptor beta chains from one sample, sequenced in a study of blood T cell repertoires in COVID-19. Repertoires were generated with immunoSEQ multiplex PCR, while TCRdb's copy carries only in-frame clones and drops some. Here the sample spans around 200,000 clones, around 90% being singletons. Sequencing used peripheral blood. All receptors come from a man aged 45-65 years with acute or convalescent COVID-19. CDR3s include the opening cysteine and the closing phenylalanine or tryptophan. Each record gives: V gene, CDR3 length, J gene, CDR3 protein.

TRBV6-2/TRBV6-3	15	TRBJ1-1	CASSKVKGAHTEAFF
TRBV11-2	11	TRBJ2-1	CASSLVTGQFF
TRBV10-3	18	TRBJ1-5	CAISESGQGAATNQPQHF
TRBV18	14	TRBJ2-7	CASSSGTGDYEQYF
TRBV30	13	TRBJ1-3	CAWSVSSGNTIYF
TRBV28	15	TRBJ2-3	CASSLPTQRGGAQYF
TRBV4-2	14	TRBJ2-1	CASSQEMSYNEQFF
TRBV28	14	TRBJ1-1	CASSLHSTNTEAFF
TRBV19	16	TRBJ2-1	CASSSHDRVISNEQFF
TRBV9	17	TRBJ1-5	CASSGPGGGNSNQPQHF
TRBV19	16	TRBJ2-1	CASSIVFGTDYGEQFF
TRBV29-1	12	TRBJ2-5	CSVDEGSETQYF
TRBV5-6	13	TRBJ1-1	CASSLVLAEEAFF
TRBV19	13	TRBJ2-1	CASGQGGSDEQFF
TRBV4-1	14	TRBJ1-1	CASSQEDRRPEAFF
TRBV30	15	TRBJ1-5	CAWSHGGFSNQPQHF
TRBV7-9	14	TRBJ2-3	CASSSGTGVGTQYF
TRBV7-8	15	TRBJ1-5	CASSFLQGVNQPQHF
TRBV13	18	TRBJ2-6	CASSSPGQGDSGANVLTF
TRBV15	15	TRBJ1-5	CATSRQGSRNQPQHF
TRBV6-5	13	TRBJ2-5	CASSLGGRETQYF
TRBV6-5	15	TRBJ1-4	CASSYSQGANEKLFF
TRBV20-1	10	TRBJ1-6	CSARSSPLHF
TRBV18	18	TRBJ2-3	CASSPYASGGSSTDTQYF
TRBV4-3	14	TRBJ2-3	CASSQEAFTDTQYF
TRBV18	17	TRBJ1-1	CASSPPSRGQTDTEAFF
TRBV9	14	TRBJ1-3	CASSVAWQGNTIYF
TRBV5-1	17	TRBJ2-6	CASSLDGGIAGANVLTF
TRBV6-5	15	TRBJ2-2	CASSTGTGGHGELFF
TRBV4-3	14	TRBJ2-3	CASSHLAATDTQYF
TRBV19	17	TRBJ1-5	CASSTRGTARINQPQHF
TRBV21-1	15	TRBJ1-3	CASSPQGTTRNTIYF
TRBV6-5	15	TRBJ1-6	CASNSPGQGFSPLHF
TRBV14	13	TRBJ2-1	CASMKTTYNEQFF
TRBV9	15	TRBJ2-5	CASSSGRARVETQYF
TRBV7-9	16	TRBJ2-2	CASSDLTGRGTGELFF
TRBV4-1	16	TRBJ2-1	CASSQDSRAPYNEQFF
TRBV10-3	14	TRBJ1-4	CAIGRTGSFEKLFF
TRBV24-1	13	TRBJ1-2	CATSHQEHYGYTF
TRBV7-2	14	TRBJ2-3	CASSFAQNTDTQYF
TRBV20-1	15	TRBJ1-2	CSASSAHQGNYGYTF
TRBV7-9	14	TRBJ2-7	CASSLGRSSYEQYF
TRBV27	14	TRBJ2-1	CASSHSGDYNEQFF
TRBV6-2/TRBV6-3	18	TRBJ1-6	CASSGDRLQTLYNSPLHF
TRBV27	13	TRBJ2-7	CASWASGSYEQYF